The entry below describes one T cell receptor beta chain. This CDR3 has 13 amino acids. Germline lookup yields CDR1 SNHLY and CDR2 FYNNEI. Germline trimming cut 6 bases from V and 6 bases from J; bases unmatched to any gene: 6. This sample is part of a study of blood T cell repertoires in COVID-19. For the study at large: Some COVID-19 samples were acute and others convalescent; all came from the United States, Italy and Spain.

The method was immunoSEQ multiplex PCR; TCRdb's version includes in-frame clones alone and lacks a portion of them. The table records approximately 260,000 clones, 70% to 85% of them present only once. The specimen was peripheral blood. This TCR came from a woman over 75 with acute or convalescent COVID-19. The chain carries TRBV2 and TRBJ1-1; 8 bases fit TRBD1. In DNA form, the CDR3 reads TGTGCCAGCAGCAAGACAGGGGTGTCTGAAGCTTTCTTT. Protein sequence: CASSKTGVSEAFF.